One and the same sample provided the 32 T cell receptor beta chains below, sequenced in a study of blood T cell repertoires in COVID-19. Assay used: immunoSEQ multiplex PCR; TCRdb lists only in-frame clones, some missing. The profile covers over 65,000 clones, with around 87% appearing a single time and 9.5% to 15% taken by the ten largest. The source material was peripheral blood. The origin of the receptors is a human donor in a cohort sampled during active COVID-19.

The chain uses TRBV3-1 (or the pseudogene TRBV3-2) and TRBJ2-2; possibly TRBD1 for D (6 bases). The CDR3 runs to 17 residues. CDR1 is LGHDT and CDR2 is YNNKEL in the germline V gene (reference sequence). V lost 0 bases, J lost 2 bases, and 13 bases lay in between. CDR3 nucleotides: TGTGCCAGCAGCCAAGATCGGTGGACAGAAAACACCGGGGAGCTGTTTTTT. It specifies CASSQDRWTENTGELFF.

The chain recombines TRBV7-3 with TRBJ2-2, with D possibly matching TRBD1 (6 bases). Trimming removed 5 bases at V and 5 bases at J, with 12 bases between. Germline CDR1 and CDR2: SGHTA and FQGTGA. This CDR3 contains 14 residues. The CDR3 coding sequence is TGTGCCAGCAGCCTCATCGACAGGACCGGGGAGCTGTTTTTT. Its translation: CASSLIDRTGELFF.

The gene calls are TRBV9 and TRBJ2-7, with 11 bases aligning to TRBD2. Trimming cost V 0 bases and J 6 bases; bases outside gene matches: 26. The CDR3 is 22 amino acids. Germline-derived CDR1 and CDR2 are SGDLS and YYNGEE. CDR3 coding DNA: TGTGCCAGCAGCGTAGCTGACGCCACAGGGCCCCTTTTAGCGGGGGGGCCCATCGAGCAGTACTTC. Its translation is CASSVADATGPLLAGGPIEQYF. Looking up the rest from reference TRBV9 and TRBJ2-7 gives the full variable domain: DSGVTQTPKHLITATGQRVTLRCSPRSGDLSVYWYQQSLDQGLQFLIQYYNGEERAKGNILERFSAQQFPDLHSELNLSSLELGDSALYFCASSVADATGPLLAGGPIEQYFGPGTRLTVT.

This clone was found once. The V call is TRBV21-1, the J call TRBJ2-7; the DNA was not used to check the table's D call, TRBD2. TRBV21-1 corresponds to a pseudogene. This CDR3 comprises 14 residues. CDR3 in DNA: TGTGCCAGCGGCCCGGGGGACTATGACGGACCAAGCTACTTC. Its translation: CASGPGDYDGPSYF.

This chain joins TRBV24-1 and TRBJ1-2, with unresolved D. V was trimmed by 3 bases and J by 0 bases, leaving 7 bases between them. Germline V gives CDR1 KGHDR, CDR2 SFDVKD. This CDR3 spans 14 amino acids. The CDR3 sequence: CATSDTRTNYGYTF. For the CDR3, the DNA is TGTGCCACCAGTGATACGAGGACTAACTATGGCTACACCTTC.

This rearrangement joins TRBV18 to TRBJ2-3; tentative D call: TRBD2 (6 bases). Germline-derived CDR1 and CDR2 are KGHSH and LQKENI. Trimming removed 5 bases from V and 6 bases from J, with 15 bases in between. The CDR3 totals 14 residues. The CDR3 DNA follows: TGTGCCAGCTCAACTACCGGGGGAACGGATACGCAGTATTTT. Protein sequence: CASSTTGGTDTQYF.

Turning to this clone: Other DNA sequences in the sample encode the same CDR3. The genes are TRBV15 and TRBJ2-3; maybe TRBD1 (5 bases). In germline, CDR1 is LNHNV, CDR2 YYDKDF (reference sequence). The CDR3 consists of 14 residues. V was shortened by 1 base and J by 0 bases, with 5 bases between the two germline ends. CDR3 bases: TGTGCCACCAGCAGAGGACAGAGCACAGATACGCAGTATTTT. Its protein product is CATSRGQSTDTQYF. The whole variable domain, filled in from reference TRBV15 and TRBJ2-3, reads DAMVIQNPRYQVTQFGKPVTLSCSQTLNHNVMYWYQQKSSQAPKLLFHYYDKDFNNEADTPDNFQSRRPNTSFCFLDIRSPGLGDTAMYLCATSRGQSTDTQYFGPGTRLTVL.

This sequence joins TRBV6-5 and TRBJ2-7; weak D call: TRBD2 (7 bases). Per the germline V gene, CDR1 is MNHEY and CDR2 is SVGAGI. This CDR3 is built from 15 residues. Trimming stripped 7 bases from V and 0 bases from J, with 16 bases between. The CDR3 here is CASKNWGGFSYEQYF. As DNA, the CDR3 is TGTGCCAGCAAAAACTGGGGGGGCTTCTCCTACGAGCAGTACTTC.

The rearrangement joins TRBV5-4 to TRBJ2-3; D is possibly TRBD2 (5 bases). In germline, CDR1 is SGHNT, CDR2 YYREEE (reference sequence). The V end was cut by 5 bases, the J end by 2 bases, with 24 bases between. The CDR3 has 18 amino acids. This chain's CDR3 is CASRMGSRSGADTDTQYF. The DNA of the CDR3 is TGTGCCAGCAGGATGGGGAGTAGATCAGGCGCTGACACAGATACGCAGTATTTT.

The chain is built from TRBV10-3 and TRBJ1-1; possible D gene TRBD1, 5 bases. Germline assignment: CDR1 ENHRY and CDR2 SYGVKD. The CDR3 is made up of 12 amino acids. V lost 2 bases and J 6 bases, leaving 7 bases between the germline ends. CDR3 nucleotides: TGTGCCATCAGTGAGGGACAAGCTGAAGCTTTCTTT. It yields the protein CAISEGQAEAFF.

This sequence joins TRBV4-1 and TRBJ1-3; a weak D match, TRBD1 (5 bases). V was trimmed by 1 base and J by 0 bases, leaving 10 bases between them. CDR1 and CDR2 from the germline V gene are MGHRA and YSYEKL. CDR3 length: 16 residues. The CDR3 DNA is TGCGCCAGCAGCCAAGGGGACTGGAGCTCTGGAAACACCATATATTTT. Its translation is CASSQGDWSSGNTIYF.

V usage is TRBV6-5 and J usage is TRBJ2-7; a weak D match, TRBD1 (6 bases). V shed 6 bases and J shed 1 base, with 10 bases lying between them. There are 13 residues in the CDR3. Germline CDR1 and CDR2: MNHEY and SVGAGI. This CDR3 reads CASSSTGSYEQYF. CDR3 sequence (DNA): TGTGCCAGCAGCTCAACAGGGTCCTACGAGCAGTACTTC.

The chain has TRBV3-1 (or the pseudogene TRBV3-2) and TRBJ2-1; D gene unclear. Between the trimmed V and J ends, which lost 1 base and 7 bases, there was a span of 8 bases. The germline V gene has CDR1 LGHDT and CDR2 YNNKEL (reference sequence). The CDR3 spans 13 residues. The CDR3 nucleotides read TGTGCCAGCAGCCAAGTCCCCCTTAATGAGCAGTTCTTC. Translated: CASSQVPLNEQFF.

The chain couples TRBV7-2 to TRBJ2-5; D is unresolved. The CDR3 covers 14 residues. V lost 1 base and J lost 2, with 8 bases in between. Germline CDR1 SGHTA, CDR2 FQGNSA. In DNA, the CDR3 is TGTGCCAGCAGCTTAGGGGCCCATCAAGAGACCCAGTACTTC. The encoded protein is CASSLGAHQETQYF.

The chain recombines TRBV7-6 with TRBJ2-1, with 7 bases identical to TRBD1. The ends lost 2 bases at V and 3 bases at J; junction bases unmatched: 4. CDR3 length equals 15 residues. The V gene's germline CDR1 is SGHVS and CDR2 FNYEAQ. This CDR3 reads CASSLNRGNYNEQFF. CDR3 DNA: TGTGCCAGCAGCTTAAACAGGGGCAACTACAATGAGCAGTTCTTC.

This clone is a singleton in its sample. The V call is TRBV10-1, the J call TRBJ2-5; D possibly corresponds to TRBD2 (5 bases). The V gene's germline CDR1 is WNHNN and CDR2 SYGVQD (reference sequence). Trimming shortened V by 3 bases and J by 2 bases, and 7 bases separated the two germline ends. CDR3 size: 13 residues. CDR3 in DNA: TGCGCCAGCAGTGACAGCGGACAAGAGACCCAGTACTTC. Translated: CASSDSGQETQYF.

The chain combines TRBV5-6 with TRBJ2-5; D not certain. V gave up 2 bases and J gave up 1 base, with 12 bases separating them. Looked up from germline, CDR1 is SGHDT and CDR2 is YYEEEE. The CDR3 is 15 residues long. The CDR3 reads CASSLLFNSQETQYF. CDR3 DNA sequence: TGTGCCAGCAGCTTACTGTTCAACAGCCAAGAGACCCAGTACTTC.

This chain uses TRBV5-1 with TRBJ2-5; D possibly corresponds to TRBD2 (5 bases). In germline, CDR1 is SGHRS, CDR2 YFSETQ. CDR3 length: 14 amino acids. V shed 0 bases and J shed 2 bases, with 8 bases lying between them. The CDR3 DNA sequence: TGCGCCAGCAGCTTGGGCCAGCGGCAAGAGACCCAGTACTTC. It is translated as CASSLGQRQETQYF.

This chain joins TRBV19 and TRBJ1-1; D remains unclear. In germline, CDR1 is LNHDA, CDR2 SQIVND (reference sequence). CDR3 length: 13 amino acids. The V gene lost 6 bases and the J gene lost 4 bases, with 12 bases spanning the gap. The CDR3 protein is CASSPRSGTEAFF. The CDR3 bases are TGTGCCAGTAGCCCCCGGTCGGGCACTGAAGCTTTCTTT.

The chain has TRBV24-1 and TRBJ2-3; 13 positions agree with TRBD2. The CDR3 is made up of 15 amino acids. Germline V gives CDR1 KGHDR, CDR2 SFDVKD. V shed 6 bases and J 7 bases; nucleotides not matched to a gene: 6. In DNA form, the CDR3 reads TGTGCCACCAGTCCCGGGACTAGCGGGGCCCATACGCAGTATTTT. This codes for CATSPGTSGAHTQYF.

The chain carries TRBV6-5 and TRBJ2-7; D is perhaps TRBD2 (5 bases). Trimming removed 5 bases from V and 0 bases from J, with 11 bases in between. CDR3 length: 14 residues. From germline, CDR1 is MNHEY and CDR2 SVGAGI. The CDR3 region has the DNA TGTGCCAGCAGTAGTCCGGGGAGCTCCTACGAGCAGTACTTC. It codes for CASSSPGSSYEQYF.

The chain uses TRBV29-1 and TRBJ1-2; tentative D call: TRBD1 (5 bases). V lost 4 bases and J lost 3, with 12 bases in between. Germline CDR1 SQVTM, CDR2 ANQGSEA. The CDR3 totals 13 residues. Written as DNA, the CDR3 is TGCAGCGTTGTCAGCAGGGCGGACTATGGCTACACCTTC. Its protein is CSVVSRADYGYTF. Full variable domain (rest looked up from reference TRBV29-1 and TRBJ1-2): SAVISQKPSRDICQRGTSLTIQCQVDSQVTMMFWYRQQPGQSLTLIATANQGSEATYESGFVIDKFPISRPNLTFSTLTVSNMSPEDSSIYLCSVVSRADYGYTFGSGTRLTVV.

The chain couples TRBV11-1 to TRBJ2-7; 7 nucleotides line up with TRBD1. Trimming cost V 5 bases and J 3 bases; bases outside gene matches: 13. Germline CDR1 and CDR2: SGHAT and FQDESV (reference sequence). There are 16 residues in the CDR3. The CDR3, as DNA: TGTGCCAGCAGCCTACAGGGGACCGAAATTTTCTACGAGCAGTACTTC. This encodes CASSLQGTEIFYEQYF.

The chain carries TRBV5-1 and TRBJ2-7, with TRBD2 matching 7 bases. This CDR3 has 14 residues. Trimming removed 5 bases from V and 10 bases from J; junction bases left unmatched: 15. Germline V gives CDR1 SGHRS, CDR2 YFSETQ. In DNA form, the CDR3 reads TGCGCCAGCAGTCCCCGGGGGGTTACGGAGCATCAGTACTTC. As protein: CASSPRGVTEHQYF.

V usage is TRBV10-3 and J usage is TRBJ1-1, with TRBD1 as a possible D gene (5 bases). Germline loops: CDR1 ENHRY, CDR2 SYGVKD. Trimming shortened V by 6 bases and J by 6 bases, and 23 bases separated the two germline ends. The CDR3 has 16 amino acids. CDR3 protein: CAISDYRGGRGAEAFF. The CDR3 bases are TGTGCCATCAGCGATTATCGTGGAGGGCGGGGGGCTGAAGCTTTCTTT.

The chain employs TRBV10-3 and TRBJ1-4; 7 bases align to TRBD1. V shed 8 bases, J shed 3 bases, and the junction held 15 bases outside the gene matches. This CDR3 is built from 17 residues. Germline V gene sequence: CDR1 ENHRY, CDR2 SYGVKD. Here the CDR3 reads CAISEVQGQSPNEKLFF. The DNA of the CDR3 is TGTGCCATCTCTGAGGTACAGGGGCAATCTCCTAATGAAAAACTGTTTTTT.

The genes are TRBV5-1 and TRBJ2-3, with D perhaps TRBD2 (6 bases). V was trimmed by 2 bases and J by 2 bases, leaving 9 bases between them. The CDR3 totals 14 residues. Germline V gives CDR1 SGHRS, CDR2 YFSETQ. CDR3 sequence: CASSLGGDTDTQYF. The DNA of the CDR3 is TGCGCCAGCAGCTTAGGCGGGGACACAGATACGCAGTATTTT.

The chain has TRBV7-9 and TRBJ1-2; tentative D call: TRBD1 (6 bases). V lost 5 bases and J 7 bases, leaving 14 bases between the germline ends. The germline V gene encodes CDR1 SEHNR and CDR2 FQNEAQ (reference sequence). This CDR3 has 13 residues. Here the CDR3 reads CASSAGDHGGYTF. The CDR3 nucleotides read TGTGCCAGCAGCGCAGGGGATCACGGTGGCTACACCTTC. Complete variable domain (other parts from reference TRBV7-9 and TRBJ1-2): DTGVSQNPRHKITKRGQNVTFRCDPISEHNRLYWYRQTLGQGPEFLTYFQNEAQLEKSRLLSDRFSAERPKGSFSTLEIQRTEQGDSAMYLCASSAGDHGGYTFGSGTRLTVV.

The gene calls are TRBV19 and TRBJ2-3; 15 nucleotides align to TRBD2. Germline values: CDR1 LNHDA, CDR2 SQIVND (reference sequence). The V and J ends lost 8 bases and 6 bases, in that order; junction bases with no gene match: 9. This CDR3 contains 16 residues. The CDR3 DNA reads as TGTGCCAGTTCCGGGAGGACTAGCGGGGGGGCGGATACGCAGTATTTT. The encoded protein is CASSGRTSGGADTQYF.

The chain employs TRBV30 and TRBJ1-1; D is possibly TRBD1 (5 bases). The germline CDR1 and CDR2 sequences are GTSNPN and SVGIG (reference sequence). The CDR3 sequence is 13 residues long. Trimming stripped 3 bases from V and 8 bases from J, with 16 bases between. DNA for the CDR3: TGTGCCTGGAGATCATTAGGGGAAAGGGAAGCTTTCTTT. Its translation is CAWRSLGEREAFF.

The chain joins TRBV6-6 to TRBJ2-2; possible D gene TRBD2, 6 bases. CDR1 MNHNY and CDR2 SVGAGI come from the germline V gene (reference sequence). This CDR3 has 14 residues. V dropped 3 bases and J dropped 5 bases, with 10 bases sitting between them. The DNA for the CDR3 is TGTGCCAGCAGTTATGCTGGGGGGACCGGGGAGCTGTTTTTT. Protein product: CASSYAGGTGELFF.

V and J are TRBV5-6 and TRBJ2-2; D is undetermined. This CDR3 region has 18 residues. In germline, CDR1 is SGHDT, CDR2 YYEEEE. V was cut by 1 base and J by 4 bases, with 20 bases left in between. The CDR3 loop reads CASSLNLNLRTLTGELFF. The DNA for the CDR3 is TGTGCCAGCAGCTTGAACTTAAACTTAAGAACCCTCACCGGGGAGCTGTTTTTT.